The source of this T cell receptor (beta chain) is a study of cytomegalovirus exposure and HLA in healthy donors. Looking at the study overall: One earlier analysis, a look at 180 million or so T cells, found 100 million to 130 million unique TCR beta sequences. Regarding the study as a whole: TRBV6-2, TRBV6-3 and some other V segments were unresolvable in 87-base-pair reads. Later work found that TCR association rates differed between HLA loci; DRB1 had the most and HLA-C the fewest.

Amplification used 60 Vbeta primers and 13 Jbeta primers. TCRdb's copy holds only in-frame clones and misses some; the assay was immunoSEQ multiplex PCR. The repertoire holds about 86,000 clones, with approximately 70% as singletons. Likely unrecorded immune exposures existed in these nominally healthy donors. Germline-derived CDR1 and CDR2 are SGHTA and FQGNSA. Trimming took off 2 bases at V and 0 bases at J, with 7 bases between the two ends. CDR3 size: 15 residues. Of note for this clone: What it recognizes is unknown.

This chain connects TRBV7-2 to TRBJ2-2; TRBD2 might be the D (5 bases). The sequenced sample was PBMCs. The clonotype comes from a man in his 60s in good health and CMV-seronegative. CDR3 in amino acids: CASSLKLANTGELFF. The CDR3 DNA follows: TGTGCCAGCAGCTTAAAACTAGCGAACACCGGGGAGCTGTTTTTT.